The rows below give T cell receptor beta chains drawn from one sample of a study of identical twins' blood T cells. TCRdb passed the 5' RACE reads through MiXCR, listing each CDR3 protein once. The table lists about 370,000 distinct CDR3 sequences, over 25% of them singletons, with about 6% in the top ten. Sequencing was done on a sample of PBMCs. The receptors derive from a woman between 18 and 55 years old in good health. CDR3s include the opening cysteine and the closing phenylalanine or tryptophan. D genes are given only for firm matches. Size is stated for part of the rows, as once, few or many counts, or as a class when the clone is expanded.

j_gene	d_gene	v_gene	abundance	CDR3nt	CDR3aa
TRBJ1-1	-	TRBV5-3	few	TGTGCCATGCGACAGTGCACTGAAGCTTTCTTT	CAMRQCTEAFF
TRBJ2-1	-	TRBV7-2	-	TGTGCCAGCAGCTTAGTACACGGGGGTGAGCAGTTCTTC	CASSLVHGGEQFF
TRBJ1-5	-	TRBV12-3/TRBV12-4	-	TGTGCCAGCAGTAGGGCCGGACGGAAGAATCAGCCCCAGCATTTT	CASSRAGRKNQPQHF
TRBJ1-1	TRBD1	TRBV5-1	-	TGCGCCAGCAGGGCCGGGACAGTTTTGAACACTGAAGCTTTCTTT	CASRAGTVLNTEAFF
TRBJ1-1	TRBD1	TRBV12-5	few	TGTGCTAGTGATAGACAGGGGAACACTGAAGCTTTCTTT	CASDRQGNTEAFF
TRBJ1-6	-	TRBV6-6	few	TGTGCCAGCACAAATAGCGAGACCTCCTATTCACCCCTCCACTTT	CASTNSETSYSPLHF
TRBJ1-2	-	TRBV6-1	-	TGTGCCAGCAGTGACTACTCGCGAAGTACTAACTATGGCTACACCTTC	CASSDYSRSTNYGYTF
TRBJ2-7	-	TRBV5-1	few	TGCGCCAGCAGCTTGGAACCCCTTATAGAGCAGTACTTC	CASSLEPLIEQYF
TRBJ1-1	-	TRBV3-1	few	TGTGCCAGCTATGGAAACACTGAAGCTTTCTTT	CASYGNTEAFF
TRBJ2-7	-	TRBV3-1	many	TGTGCCAGCAGCCAAGACACCTACGAGCAGTACTTC	CASSQDTYEQYF
TRBJ1-3	TRBD1	TRBV20-1	-	TGCAGTGCGGCCGGGACAGGGGGCCTTGGAAACACCATATATTTT	CSAAGTGGLGNTIYF
TRBJ2-2	TRBD2	TRBV11-3	few	TGTGCCAGCAGCTCCTGGACTAGCGGACCCACCGGGGAGCTGTTTTTT	CASSSWTSGPTGELFF
TRBJ2-1	TRBD2	TRBV20-1	-	TGCAGTGCTAGGATACTAGCGGGAGGGGGGTACGATGAGCAGTTCTTC	CSARILAGGGYDEQFF
TRBJ2-3	-	TRBV29-1	few	TGCAGCGTTCCGAGGAGGGGGCGGACAGATACGCAGTATTTT	CSVPRRGRTDTQYF
TRBJ2-6	-	TRBV9	-	TGTGCCAGCAGCGTAGATGGCAGACCAGGGGTCAACGTCCTGACTTTC	CASSVDGRPGVNVLTF
TRBJ1-3	-	TRBV5-1	once	TGCGCCAGCAGCTTGGGGACAGTCGGAAACACCATATATTTT	CASSLGTVGNTIYF
TRBJ1-6	TRBD1	TRBV5-1	many	TGCGCCAGCAGCGTACGCGTTATGGAAACAGGGGTTGTTTCACCCCTCCACTTT	CASSVRVMETGVVSPLHF
TRBJ1-4	-	TRBV20-1	-	TGCAGTGCTAGGTCGGGGGCCATGGATGAAAAACTGTTTTTT	CSARSGAMDEKLFF